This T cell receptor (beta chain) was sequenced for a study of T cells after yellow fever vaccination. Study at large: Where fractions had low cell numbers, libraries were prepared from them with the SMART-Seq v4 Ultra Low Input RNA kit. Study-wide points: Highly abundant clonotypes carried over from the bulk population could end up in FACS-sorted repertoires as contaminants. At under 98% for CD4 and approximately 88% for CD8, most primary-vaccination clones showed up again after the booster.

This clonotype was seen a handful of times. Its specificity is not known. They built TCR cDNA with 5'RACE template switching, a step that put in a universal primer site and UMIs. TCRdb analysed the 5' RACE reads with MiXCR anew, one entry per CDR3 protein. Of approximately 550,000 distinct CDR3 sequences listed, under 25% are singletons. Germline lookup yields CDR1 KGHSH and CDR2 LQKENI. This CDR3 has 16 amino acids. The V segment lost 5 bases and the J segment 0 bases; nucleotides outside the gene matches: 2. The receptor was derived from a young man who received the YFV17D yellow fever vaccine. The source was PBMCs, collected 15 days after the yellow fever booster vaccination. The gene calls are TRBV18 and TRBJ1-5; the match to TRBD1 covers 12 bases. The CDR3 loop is CASSSGQGASNQPQHF. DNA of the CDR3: TGTGCCAGCTCATCGGGACAGGGGGCTAGCAATCAGCCCCAGCATTTT.